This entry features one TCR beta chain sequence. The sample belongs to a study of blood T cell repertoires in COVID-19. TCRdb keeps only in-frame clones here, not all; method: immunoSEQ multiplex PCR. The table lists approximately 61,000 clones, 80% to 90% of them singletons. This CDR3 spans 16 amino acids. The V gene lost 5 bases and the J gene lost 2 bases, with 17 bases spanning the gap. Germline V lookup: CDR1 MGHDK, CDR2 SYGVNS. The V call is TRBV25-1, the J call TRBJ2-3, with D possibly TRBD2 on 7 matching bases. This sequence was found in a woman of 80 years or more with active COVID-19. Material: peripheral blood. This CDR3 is CASSTSGGGLTDTQYF. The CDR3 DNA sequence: TGTGCCAGCAGTACCTCTGGGGGGGGCCTCACAGATACGCAGTATTTT.